These T cell receptor beta chains were read from a single sample in a study of T cells after somatic rescue of genetic block. Assay: immunoSEQ multiplex PCR; the TCRdb copy retains only in-frame clones and omits some. The repertoire holds 67,000 or so clones, with roughly 91% as singletons. Sequences were obtained from peripheral blood mononuclear cells (PBMCs). The receptors stem from a man younger than 40. CDR3s include the opening cysteine and the closing phenylalanine or tryptophan. The order of the fields is J gene, clone size, V gene, D gene, CDR3 protein, CDR3 DNA. A D gene is named only where the DNA matches it firmly. Rows may omit the clone size; those that give it use once, few, many or a size class.

>TRBJ2-2|-|TRBV4-2|TRBD2
CASSQGSGSTGELFF
TGTGCCAGCAGCCAAGGTAGCGGGAGCACCGGGGAGCTGTTTTTT
>TRBJ1-5|-|TRBV10-3|TRBD1
CAISSGTGGDKQNQPQHF
TGTGCCATCAGTTCCGGGACAGGGGGAGATAAGCAGAATCAGCCCCAGCATTTT
>TRBJ2-3|once|TRBV6-4|-
CASPTMLPPKETDTQYF
TGTGCCAGCCCAACCATGCTACCTCCTAAGGAGACAGATACGCAGTATTTT
>TRBJ2-3|-|TRBV6-5|TRBD2
CASRPGLDQDTQYF
TGTGCCAGCAGACCGGGACTAGATCAAGATACGCAGTATTTT
>TRBJ1-2|-|TRBV19|TRBD1
CASRPGTGSSGYTF
TGTGCCAGCCGTCCCGGGACAGGGAGTTCTGGCTACACCTTC
>TRBJ2-7|-|TRBV2|-
CASSEGYEQYF
TGTGCCAGCAGTGAAGGGTACGAGCAGTACTTC
>TRBJ1-1|-|TRBV30|-
CAWRGGSRMNTEAFF
TGTGCCTGGAGGGGGGGCTCCCGCATGAACACTGAAGCTTTCTTT
>TRBJ1-1|-|TRBV30|-
CAWSRVNTEAFF
TGTGCCTGGTCCCGGGTGAACACTGAAGCTTTCTTT
>TRBJ2-5|-|TRBV7-7|TRBD2
CASSFSSGVETQYF
TGTGCCAGCAGCTTTTCTAGCGGAGTAGAGACCCAGTACTTC
>TRBJ2-7|-|TRBV19|-
CASSITPWTSYEQYF
TGTGCCAGTAGTATAACACCCTGGACCTCCTACGAGCAGTACTTC
>TRBJ2-5|-|TRBV29-1|TRBD2
CSVEGRGGAGETQYF
TGCAGCGTTGAAGGGCGCGGGGGGGCTGGAGAGACCCAGTACTTC
>TRBJ2-1|once|TRBV2|TRBD1
CASSDTGGSYNEQFF
TGTGCCAGCAGTGACACAGGGGGCTCCTACAATGAGCAGTTCTTC
>TRBJ2-1|-|TRBV27|TRBD2
CASSTMGLAGVTPYNEQFF
TGTGCCAGCAGTACGATGGGACTAGCGGGAGTGACCCCCTACAATGAGCAGTTCTTC
>TRBJ1-4|-|TRBV5-4|TRBD1
CASSFKQGTFNEKLFF
TGTGCCAGCAGCTTTAAACAGGGGACCTTTAATGAAAAACTGTTTTTT
>TRBJ1-1|-|TRBV7-9|-
CASSRGGGNTEAFF
TGTGCCAGCAGCCGGGGTGGGGGGAACACTGAAGCTTTCTTT
>TRBJ2-7|-|TRBV27|-
CASSLHPTGRGEQYF
TGTGCCAGCAGTCTACACCCGACAGGACGAGGCGAGCAGTACTTC
>TRBJ2-1|few|TRBV7-8|-
CASSLVTGGNEQFF
TGTGCCAGCAGCTTAGTGACTGGGGGCAATGAGCAGTTCTTC
>TRBJ1-4|once|TRBV10-1|-
CASKDGTPEAEKLFF
TGCGCCAGTAAAGATGGGACCCCGGAGGCTGAAAAACTGTTTTTT
>TRBJ1-6|-|TRBV30|-
CAWSRQGTSPLHF
TGTGCCTGGAGTAGGCAGGGAACTTCACCCCTCCACTTT
>TRBJ1-1|once|TRBV13|-
CASSPTSNTEAFF
TGTGCCAGCAGCCCCACATCGAACACTGAAGCTTTCTTT
>TRBJ2-5|-|TRBV7-3|-
CASSRFYQETQYF
TGTGCCAGCAGCCGATTTTATCAAGAGACCCAGTACTTC
>TRBJ2-7|-|TRBV6-1|-
CASSGGASPTYEQYF
TGTGCCAGCAGTGGCGGGGCTAGCCCAACTTACGAGCAGTACTTC
>TRBJ2-7|-|TRBV5-1|TRBD1
CASSMTGNEQYF
TGCGCCAGCAGCATGACAGGGAACGAGCAGTACTTC
>TRBJ1-2|once|TRBV6-6|-
CASSYPSGGYTF
TGTGCCAGCAGTTACCCCTCCGGCGGCTACACCTTC
>TRBJ1-2|-|TRBV14|-
CASSHSRTGPYTF
TGTGCCAGCAGCCACTCGCGGACGGGCCCATACACCTTC
>TRBJ2-5|-|TRBV28|TRBD2
CASSPRTGLAGEETQYF
TGTGCCAGCAGTCCACGAACAGGACTAGCGGGAGAAGAGACCCAGTACTTC
>TRBJ1-1|-|TRBV7-2|TRBD1
CASSLRATGGNTEAFF
TGTGCCAGCAGCTTAAGGGCGACAGGGGGGAACACTGAAGCTTTCTTT
>TRBJ1-1|-|TRBV9|-
CASSVGRENTEAFF
TGTGCCAGCAGCGTAGGGCGGGAGAACACTGAAGCTTTCTTT
>TRBJ2-5|-|TRBV27|-
CASSLDGMETQYF
TGTGCCAGCAGTTTGGACGGAATGGAGACCCAGTACTTC
>TRBJ2-3|-|TRBV5-5|-
CASNRRGAGDTQYF
TGTGCCAGCAACCGCCGGGGGGCAGGAGATACGCAGTATTTT
>TRBJ2-3|-|TRBV6-4|-
CASSDGGSSTDTQYF
TGTGCCAGCAGTGACGGCGGTTCTAGCACAGATACGCAGTATTTT
>TRBJ2-7|-|TRBV5-1|-
CASSLGGNSYEQYF
TGCGCCAGCAGCTTGGGCGGGAACTCTTACGAGCAGTACTTC
>TRBJ2-7|-|TRBV10-3|TRBD1
CAISEDDRGEQYF
TGTGCCATCAGTGAAGATGACAGGGGCGAGCAGTACTTC
>TRBJ1-2|once|TRBV7-2|-
CASSWTWDYGYTF
TGTGCCAGCAGCTGGACGTGGGACTATGGCTACACCTTC
>TRBJ2-5|-|TRBV12-5|-
CASGVEGGLETQYF
TGTGCTAGTGGCGTTGAGGGGGGTCTAGAGACCCAGTACTTC
>TRBJ2-6|-|TRBV6-1|-
CASSAPPITAYSGANVLTF
TGTGCCAGCAGTGCACCTCCAATCACAGCTTACTCTGGGGCCAACGTCCTGACTTTC
>TRBJ2-7|-|TRBV27|-
CASSLDPNYEQYF
TGTGCCAGCAGTTTGGACCCAAACTACGAGCAGTACTTC
>TRBJ1-1|-|TRBV15|-
CATRNLLWTVGNTEAFF
TGTGCCACCAGAAATCTCCTTTGGACAGTGGGTAACACTGAAGCTTTCTTT
>TRBJ1-1|-|TRBV2|-
CASSAQALPVGTEAFF
TGTGCCAGCAGTGCCCAAGCCCTACCGGTTGGCACTGAAGCTTTCTTT
>TRBJ2-2|-|TRBV9|TRBD2
CASSSGLAGGELFF
TGTGCCAGCAGTTCCGGACTAGCGGGAGGGGAGCTGTTTTTT
>TRBJ1-1|-|TRBV7-9|TRBD1
CASRMTGGKNTEAFF
TGTGCCAGCAGGATGACAGGGGGTAAGAACACTGAAGCTTTCTTT
>TRBJ1-1|-|TRBV6-1|-
CASSRGPLTNTEAFF
TGTGCCAGCAGCCGGGGCCCCCTCACGAACACTGAAGCTTTCTTT
>TRBJ1-2|-|TRBV28|TRBD1
CASTPPGTGNGYTF
TGTGCCAGCACCCCACCAGGGACAGGGAACGGCTACACCTTC
>TRBJ2-1|-|TRBV10-2|TRBD2
CASRAGTSGYNEQFF
TGCGCCAGCAGGGCCGGGACTAGCGGATACAATGAGCAGTTCTTC
>TRBJ1-5|once|TRBV4-3|-
CASSQDLNQPQHF
TGCGCCAGCAGCCAAGATCTCAATCAGCCCCAGCATTTT
>TRBJ1-2|-|TRBV10-3|TRBD1
CAISESPTGQSNYGYTF
TGTGCCATCAGTGAGTCGCCGACGGGACAGAGTAACTATGGCTACACCTTC
>TRBJ1-2|-|TRBV19|TRBD1
CASRMGAGGDYYGYTF
TGTGCCAGTAGGATGGGGGCAGGGGGCGATTACTATGGCTACACCTTC
>TRBJ2-1|-|TRBV7-3|-
CASSLNPYNEQFF
TGTGCCAGCAGCTTAAACCCTTACAATGAGCAGTTCTTC
>TRBJ1-1|-|TRBV28|-
CASSPGHTVKLLF
TGTGCCAGCAGTCCGGGACATACTGTGAAGCTTCTCTTT
>TRBJ1-1|-|TRBV15|TRBD1
CATSRDWGTGENTEAFF
TGTGCCACCAGCAGAGATTGGGGGACAGGCGAGAACACTGAAGCTTTCTTT
>TRBJ2-7|-|TRBV13|TRBD1
CASSPGQGHYEQYF
TGTGCCAGCAGCCCGGGACAGGGGCACTACGAGCAGTACTTC
>TRBJ1-1|few|TRBV19|-
CASSSSRTWTEAFF
TGTGCCAGTAGTAGCAGCCGAACATGGACTGAAGCTTTCTTT
>TRBJ2-7|-|TRBV5-5|TRBD2
CASSLEAGAVSYEQYF
TGTGCCAGCAGCTTGGAGGCGGGAGCGGTATCCTACGAGCAGTACTTC
>TRBJ2-5|-|TRBV19|-
CASSAGADQETQYF
TGTGCCAGTAGCGCGGGGGCCGATCAAGAGACCCAGTACTTC